The clone carrying this T cell receptor (beta chain) was seen many times. This sample stems from a study of T cells in Graves' hyperthyroidism and ophthalmopathy. Amplification of TCR beta CDR3 regions was performed using RNA transcripts as template. HTBI primers were the set used in a first-round RT-PCR of the TCR CDR3. MiXCR, applied by TCRdb to the multiplex PCR reads, yields one record per CDR3 protein. The table records hundreds of thousands of distinct CDR3 sequences, roughly 45% of them present only once. The CDR3 has 13 amino acids. Looked up from germline, CDR1 is SEHNR and CDR2 is FQNEAQ (reference sequence). Trimming pared 3 bases from V and 4 bases from J, leaving 9 bases between.

The chain links TRBV7-9 to TRBJ1-2; TRBD1 is a possible D gene (5 bases). Source material: peripheral blood or thyroid tissue (not recorded which). The receptor was isolated from an adult man with Graves' disease, either hyperthyroidism or ophthalmopathy (not recorded which). The CDR3 sequence is CASSFPDIYGYTF. DNA for the CDR3: TGTGCCAGCAGCTTTCCGGACATCTATGGCTACACCTTC.